Listed below are T cell receptor beta chains from one sample, sequenced in a study of blood T cell repertoires in COVID-19. Sequencing used immunoSEQ multiplex PCR; TCRdb keeps in-frame clones, though not all of them. The sample contains 75,000 to 95,000 clones, about 88% of which appear only once. The material sequenced was peripheral blood. Receptor source: a woman older than 75 with acute or convalescent COVID-19. Each CDR3 is given with its conserved first and last residue. D genes are given only for firm matches.

length,V,D,CDR3
14,TRBV5-6,-,CASSFSSRQETQYF
15,TRBV5-8,TRBD2,CASSFLAGGEDEQFF
16,TRBV6-6,-,CASSYSGRGDNEKLFF
13,TRBV18,-,CASSPSSGNTIYF
13,TRBV5-1,-,CASSFRDNEKLFF
15,TRBV6-6,-,CASRPTSRAPDTQYF
14,TRBV28,TRBD1,CASTIPGQGSGYTF
13,TRBV30,-,CAWETSGANVLTF
15,TRBV6-5,TRBD2,CASSYGGVGANVLTF
14,TRBV19,TRBD2,CATTEAGVGREQFF
14,TRBV11-2,-,CASSSSAGTYEQYF
17,TRBV5-1,TRBD1,CASSLGPQQGMNTEAFF
15,TRBV24-1,TRBD1,CATSKGGAGDYGYTF
15,TRBV6-2/TRBV6-3,TRBD1,CASSHHLTGVYEQYF
15,TRBV6-5,TRBD1,CASSYGGQGSYEQYF
15,TRBV28,-,CASSLQGLTSRGYTF
12,TRBV12-3/TRBV12-4,-,CASSFGGTEAFF
17,TRBV3-1/TRBV3-2,TRBD2,CASSQDLVLAGYNEQFF
14,TRBV10-3,-,CAISRGSSTDTQYF
12,TRBV7-7,-,CASSTVNTEAFF
13,TRBV12-5,-,CASGLIEGGEQYF
17,TRBV3-1/TRBV3-2,-,CASSPPGGAHSGNTIYF
13,TRBV28,TRBD1,CASSSNRGHGYTF
14,TRBV28,-,CASLGRLAKNIQYF
16,TRBV19,TRBD1,CASSPWGQGATDTQYF
13,TRBV29-1,-,CSVVPGTNYGYTF
14,TRBV6-5,TRBD1,CASSSDRSSYEQYF
12,TRBV28,-,CASSLLGGGYTF
16,TRBV10-1,-,CASSADRSPTYNEQFF
16,TRBV6-6,TRBD1,CASSQPQGAGGETQYF
14,TRBV19,TRBD1,CASSRTGDLGEQFF
15,TRBV19,TRBD1,CASSTPDRRNSPLHF
14,TRBV5-1,TRBD2,CASSLSGVAGELFF
16,TRBV12-5,-,CASGLVSLLMNTEAFF
15,TRBV4-2,-,CASSQDLVSTDTQYF
12,TRBV12-5,-,CASGLVTGYQHF
15,TRBV19,-,CASSIVGGGLYEQYF
13,TRBV30,-,CAWSDGVGQPQHF
14,TRBV2,-,CASGDYSYNSPLHF
14,TRBV9,-,CASSVSGDNQPQHF
12,TRBV11-2,TRBD2,CASSFPAGEQYF
18,TRBV4-2,TRBD2,CASSQGALSGANTGELFF
15,TRBV6-1,-,CASSEALRTNQPQHF
16,TRBV23-1,TRBD1,CASSQGRTGGSEKLFF
17,TRBV9,-,CASNWGRGSYNTGELFF